The next 10 T cell receptor beta chains were all read from a single sample in a study of naive and memory T cell subsets. Treatment noted: skin biopsy from PPD injection site in Mantoux-positive individual. A UMI-containing oligonucleotide was joined by 3' ligation to the TCR cDNA template. Amplification of ligated cDNA took four PCR rounds with SP2 and nested alpha and beta constant primers. One entry per CDR3 protein, called by TCRdb with MiXCR from the UMI-ligation and nested PCR reads. The top ten clones hold approximately 2.8% of a sample with about 30,000 distinct CDR3 sequences, about 6.7% of them seen once. The material was skin, obtained from a tuberculin skin test site. These receptors were collected from an adult in good health.

This clonotype showed up many times. The J gene is TRBJ2-7, the V gene TRBV20-1; TRBD2 aligns across 11 bases. The CDR3 extends over 15 amino acids. With 6 bases clipped from V and 0 bases from J, the junction kept 7 bases outside the gene matches. Germline V lookup: CDR1 DFQATT, CDR2 SNEGSKA (reference sequence). CDR3 DNA: TGCAGTGCCCCCCGACTAGCGGGGAACTCCTACGAGCAGTACTTC. Amino acids: CSAPRLAGNSYEQYF.

This clonotype was observed a few times. The chain combines TRBV7-9 with TRBJ1-1; D unresolved. V lost 3 bases, J lost 6 bases, and 11 bases lay in between. Germline loops: CDR1 SEHNR, CDR2 FQNEAQ (reference sequence). CDR3 length: 13 amino acids. This chain's CDR3 is CASSLTQSPEAFF. The DNA for the CDR3 is TGTGCCAGCAGCTTGACACAGTCACCTGAAGCTTTCTTT.

For this clonotype: Since a much larger clone is just one base distant, this may be a read error. The rearrangement joins TRBV27 to TRBJ1-5; 8 bases align to TRBD1. The CDR3 is 16 amino acids. Germline V gene data show CDR1 as MNHEY and CDR2 as SMNVEV (reference sequence). As DNA, the CDR3 is TGTGACAGCAGTTTATCTACAGGACAGGGAATCCAGCCCCAGCATTTT. Its translation: CDSSLSTGQGIQPQHF.

This clonotype appeared many times. This chain links TRBV2 with TRBJ2-2; D remains ambiguous. V was trimmed by 3 bases and J by 5 bases, leaving 16 bases between them. The CDR3 covers 16 residues. The germline CDR1 and CDR2 sequences are SNHLY and FYNNEI. The CDR3 DNA reads TGTGCCAGCAGTGAGGACCTCATGTCCGGGACCGGGGAGCTGTTTTTT. Protein sequence: CASSEDLMSGTGELFF.

This clonotype was counted many times. V is TRBV3-1 and J is TRBJ1-2, with a tentative D call TRBD1 (5 bases). Germline lookup yields CDR1 LGHDT and CDR2 YNNKEL (reference sequence). The CDR3 is 17 residues long. Trimming pared 1 base from V and 4 bases from J, leaving 19 bases between. CDR3 nucleotides: TGTGCCAGCAGCCAAGTAGGGTTGCAGGGAGACGCCTATGGCTACACCTTC. Its protein product is CASSQVGLQGDAYGYTF.

In its sample, this clonotype ranks as medium-sized (0.01 to 0.1%). The chain couples TRBV6-5 to TRBJ2-7, with 8 nucleotides matching TRBD2. After removal of 7 bases from V and 6 bases from J, the junction contained 5 bases not matched to a gene. Germline V gene lookup returns CDR1 MNHEY and CDR2 SVGAGI. This CDR3 is built from 12 residues. The chain's CDR3 is CASIKTSGEQYF. The DNA of the CDR3 is TGTGCCAGCATCAAAACTAGCGGCGAGCAGTACTTC.

The chain combines TRBV5-1 with TRBJ2-6; TRBD2 might be the D (7 bases). The CDR3 loop spans 17 amino acids. Germline CDR1 reads SGHRS; CDR2 reads YFSETQ. Trimming removed 3 bases at V and 4 bases at J, with 17 bases between. The chain's CDR3 is CASSWRGGVAGANVLTF. CDR3 coding DNA: TGCGCCAGCAGCTGGAGGGGGGGGGTTGCAGGGGCCAACGTCCTGACTTTC. The variable domain in full, with the rest retrieved from reference TRBV5-1 and TRBJ2-6, is KAGVTQTPRYLIKTRGQQVTLSCSPISGHRSVSWYQQTPGQGLQFLFEYFSETQRNKGNFPGRFSGRQFSNSRSEMNVSTLELGDSALYLCASSWRGGVAGANVLTFGAGSRLTVL.

This clonotype has ten or more counts. V and J are TRBV7-3 and TRBJ2-1; possible D gene TRBD2, 6 bases. Trimming left V 4 bases short and J 4 bases short, with 14 bases between. This CDR3 contains 15 residues. CDR1 and CDR2 from the germline V gene are SGHTA and FQGTGA. The CDR3 protein is CASSSPGTVYNEQFF. In DNA, the CDR3 is TGTGCCAGCAGCTCCCCGGGGACTGTATACAATGAGCAGTTCTTC.

This clonotype was seen a handful of times. V and J are TRBV27 and TRBJ1-1, with 9 positions matching TRBD1. Per the germline V gene, CDR1 is MNHEY and CDR2 is SMNVEV (reference sequence). CDR3 size: 21 residues. J gave up 1 base and V 8 bases, and 26 bases lay outside the gene matches. CDR3 sequence (DNA): TGTGCCAGCGGAATAACCCACCACTCTGGACAGGGGCGCGAGGGGAACACTGAAGCTTTCTTT. It codes for CASGITHHSGQGREGNTEAFF.

The V gene is TRBV9, the J gene TRBJ1-5; possible D gene TRBD1, 5 bases. This CDR3 region has 16 residues. Trimming shortened V by 0 bases and J by 6 bases, and 16 bases separated the two germline ends. Germline assignment: CDR1 SGDLS and CDR2 YYNGEE. CDR3 sequence: CASSVGAGDEGQPQHF. In nucleotides, the CDR3 is TGTGCCAGCAGCGTAGGAGCGGGGGACGAAGGTCAGCCCCAGCATTTT.